These 28 T cell receptor beta chains came from one sample sequenced in a study of T cells after somatic rescue of genetic block. Method: immunoSEQ multiplex PCR; TCRdb's copy keeps in-frame clones and lacks some. The table shows tens of thousands of clones, with less than 95% occurring only once. The sequenced material came from peripheral blood mononuclear cells (PBMCs). Receptors were obtained from a man aged 35 to 55.

V usage is TRBV4-1 and J usage is TRBJ2-3, with D perhaps TRBD2 (7 bases). V lost 0 bases to trimming and J lost 5 bases, with 15 bases between them. Germline values: CDR1 MGHRA, CDR2 YSYEKL. This CDR3 region has 16 residues. In DNA, the CDR3 is TGCGCCAGCAGCCAAGATAGGGGGGGCCAAGTAGATACGCAGTATTTT. This gives the protein CASSQDRGGQVDTQYF.

This clone was detected once. The chain uses TRBV6-1 and TRBJ2-7, with D perhaps TRBD2 (6 bases). There are 15 residues in the CDR3. V shed 1 base and J shed 0 bases, with 10 bases lying between them. Germline-derived CDR1 and CDR2 are MNHNS and SASEGT. The CDR3 region is CASSEVGGPSYEQYF. The CDR3, as DNA: TGTGCCAGCAGTGAAGTGGGGGGACCCTCCTACGAGCAGTACTTC.

The chain links TRBV5-4 to TRBJ2-5; 9 nucleotides agree with TRBD2. This CDR3 is 15 amino acids long. After removal of 0 bases from V and 1 base from J, the junction contained 1 base not matched to a gene. The germline gives CDR1 SGHNT, CDR2 YYREEE (reference sequence). Written as DNA, the CDR3 is TGTGCCAGCAGCTTGGTTAGCGGGGGCCAAGAGACCCAGTACTTC. As protein: CASSLVSGGQETQYF. The variable domain in full, completed from reference TRBV5-4 and TRBJ2-5, reads ETGVTQSPTHLIKTRGQQVTLRCSSQSGHNTVSWYQQALGQGPQFIFQYYREEENGRGNFPPRFSGLQFPNYSSELNVNALELDDSALYLCASSLVSGGQETQYFGPGTRLLVL.

The chain has TRBV28 and TRBJ1-1; weak D call: TRBD1 (5 bases). CDR3 size: 15 residues. CDR1 and CDR2 from the germline V gene are MDHEN and SYDVKM. With 3 bases removed from V and 1 base from J, the gap between germline ends came to 12 bases. This CDR3 reads CASSFGRQWNTEAFF. In DNA form, the CDR3 reads TGTGCCAGCAGTTTCGGCCGACAGTGGAACACTGAAGCTTTCTTT.

The chain has TRBV4-1 and TRBJ2-7, with 8 bases fitting TRBD1. Unmatched junction bases numbered 2, after V lost 2 bases and J lost 5 bases. The V gene's germline CDR1 is MGHRA and CDR2 YSYEKL. There are 13 residues in the CDR3. CDR3 sequence: CASSQSTGDEQYF. As DNA, the CDR3 is TGCGCCAGCAGCCAATCGACAGGGGACGAGCAGTACTTC.

This clone has just a few counts. This rearrangement joins TRBV4-1 to TRBJ1-2, with D perhaps TRBD1 (5 bases). From germline, CDR1 is MGHRA and CDR2 YSYEKL. Deletions cut 0 bases from V and 7 bases from J, with 15 bases between. The CDR3 sequence is 15 residues long. CDR3 protein: CASSQDRPGSGGYTF. Here the CDR3 DNA reads TGCGCCAGCAGCCAAGATCGGCCAGGGTCAGGTGGCTACACCTTC.

The V and J genes are TRBV5-3 and TRBJ2-1; D uncertain. TRBV5-3 is an ORF; its function is uncertain. The V gene lost 8 bases and the J gene lost 4 bases, with 7 bases spanning the gap. This CDR3 has 11 amino acids. CDR3 sequence: CASSQYNEQFF. The CDR3 nucleotides are TGTGCCAGCAGCCAGTACAATGAGCAGTTCTTC.

V gene TRBV4-1 combines with J gene TRBJ1-5; weak D call: TRBD1 (5 bases). Looked up from germline, CDR1 is MGHRA and CDR2 is YSYEKL. Trimming removed 6 bases from V and 7 bases from J, with 16 bases in between. The CDR3 sequence is 14 residues long. The CDR3 DNA reads as TGCGCCAGCAGGGAGTGGGGCGACGGGCAGCCCCAGCATTTT. Its translation: CASREWGDGQPQHF.

The chain uses TRBV11-2 and TRBJ2-5; TRBD1 matches 8 bases. The germline CDR1 and CDR2 sequences are SGHAT and FQNNGV. The ends lost 6 bases at V and 5 bases at J; junction bases unmatched: 11. This CDR3 has 15 residues. For the CDR3, the DNA is TGTGCCAGCAGGTTGAAACCGGACAGGGATGAGACCCAGTACTTC. Encoded protein: CASRLKPDRDETQYF.

The V gene is TRBV4-1, the J gene TRBJ2-1; D uncertain. Germline CDR1 reads MGHRA; CDR2 reads YSYEKL. V dropped 0 bases and J dropped 3 bases, with 12 bases sitting between them. The CDR3 totals 16 residues. This CDR3 is CASSQEYDVLYNEQFF. The CDR3 nucleotides read TGCGCCAGCAGCCAAGAGTACGATGTCCTCTACAATGAGCAGTTCTTC.

The chain uses TRBV11-2 and TRBJ1-4; D is unresolved. CDR3 length: 14 amino acids. The V gene's germline CDR1 is SGHAT and CDR2 FQNNGV. V was trimmed by 4 bases and J by 2 bases, leaving 8 bases between them. The CDR3 DNA reads as TGTGCCAGCAGCTCGGAGAGGACTAATGAAAAACTGTTTTTT. This codes for CASSSERTNEKLFF.

The rearrangement joins TRBV7-6 to TRBJ1-2; D possibly corresponds to TRBD1 (6 bases). CDR3 length: 14 residues. V was shortened by 5 bases and J by 4 bases, with 14 bases between the two germline ends. Germline V gives CDR1 SGHVS, CDR2 FNYEAQ. The DNA of the CDR3 is TGTGCCAGCAGCCCGGGGGGCAGGGTCTATGGCTACACCTTC. This translates into CASSPGGRVYGYTF.

This chain links TRBV6-5 with TRBJ1-1, with 7 bases lining up with TRBD1. The germline gives CDR1 MNHEY, CDR2 SVGAGI. The CDR3 sequence is 14 residues long. J gave up 6 bases and V 4 bases, and 8 bases lay outside the gene matches. CDR3 coding DNA: TGTGCCAGCAGTTCCGGACAGGAATGGGCTGAAGCTTTCTTT. This codes for CASSSGQEWAEAFF.

This clone has a single count. The chain carries TRBV6-5 and TRBJ2-7; tentatively, D is TRBD2 (7 bases). V gave up 6 bases and J gave up 9 bases, with 18 bases separating them. Germline V CDR1 and CDR2: MNHEY, SVGAGI. The CDR3 consists of 13 residues. CDR3 sequence reads: CASSSRGGRVQYF. The CDR3 DNA reads as TGTGCCAGCAGCTCGAGGGGGGGGAGGGTGCAGTACTTC.

The V gene is TRBV2, the J gene TRBJ2-4; no reliable D call. The CDR3 is 14 residues long. Germline V gene lookup returns CDR1 SNHLY and CDR2 FYNNEI. Between the trimmed V and J ends, which lost 2 bases and 7 bases, there was a span of 12 bases. CDR3 in amino acids: CASSEMAGMNIQYF. The CDR3 bases are TGTGCCAGCAGTGAAATGGCTGGGATGAACATTCAGTACTTC.

This clone appeared once. This chain links TRBV27 with TRBJ2-6, with unresolved D. V lost 8 bases and J 0 bases, leaving 11 bases between the germline ends. Germline values: CDR1 MNHEY, CDR2 SMNVEV (reference sequence). The CDR3 loop spans 15 amino acids. The CDR3 region has the DNA TGTGCCAGCCGGACGCCTGCCTCTGGGGCCAACGTCCTGACTTTC. Its translation is CASRTPASGANVLTF.

The gene calls are TRBV18 and TRBJ2-3; the D gene is possibly TRBD2 (6 bases). Germline V CDR1 and CDR2: KGHSH, LQKENI. The V gene lost 3 bases and the J gene lost 5 bases, with 12 bases spanning the gap. The length of the CDR3 is 14 residues. The CDR3 sequence is CASSPGRGGDTQYF. In DNA form, the CDR3 reads TGTGCCAGCTCACCCGGAAGGGGAGGAGATACGCAGTATTTT.

The gene calls are TRBV27 and TRBJ2-1, with D possibly matching TRBD2 (5 bases). CDR1 is MNHEY, CDR2 SMNVEV, per germline (reference sequence). The V end lost 7 bases, the J end lost 12 bases, and 22 bases lay between the germline ends. The CDR3 has 14 amino acids. The chain's CDR3 is CASTTLGSTSGQFF. CDR3 sequence (DNA): TGTGCCAGCACCACACTAGGTTCTACCTCCGGGCAGTTCTTC.

The V call is TRBV6-4, the J call TRBJ2-1, with 7 positions matching TRBD2. The CDR3 contains 16 residues. CDR1 and CDR2 (germline): MRHNA, SNTAGT. Trimming at V came to 2 bases and at J to 7 bases, leaving 11 bases not matched to a gene. The DNA of the CDR3 is TGTGCCAGCAGTGACCTGGGAGGGCGGTCGGGGAATGAGCAGTTCTTC. Encoded protein: CASSDLGGRSGNEQFF.

The chain's CDR3 is CASGPWGQYF. DNA for the CDR3: TGTGCCAGCGGACCATGGGGGCAGTACTTC. The chain links TRBV5-7 to TRBJ2-7; no firm D call. TRBV5-7 is an ORF, with its function uncertain. The germline V and J ends were trimmed by 7 bases and 9 bases, with 11 bases remaining between them. CDR3 length: 10 amino acids.

This chain links TRBV11-2 with TRBJ2-1, with D perhaps TRBD1 (6 bases). From germline, CDR1 is SGHAT and CDR2 FQNNGV. The V and J ends lost 8 bases and 7 bases respectively, with 21 bases between them. CDR3 size: 15 residues. The CDR3 nucleotides read TGTGCCAGCGGTGGGGGCAGGGCCCTAGGGAATGAGCAGTTCTTC. Translating gives CASGGGRALGNEQFF.

This clone was seen only once. The chain joins TRBV28 to TRBJ1-6; D unresolved. Germline V CDR1 and CDR2: MDHEN, SYDVKM. The CDR3 loop spans 15 amino acids. Trimming stripped 5 bases from V and 7 bases from J, with 15 bases between. CDR3 sequence: CASSLPPGNNSPLHF. CDR3 sequence (DNA): TGTGCCAGCAGTCTACCTCCGGGGAACAATTCACCCCTCCACTTT.

The J gene is TRBJ2-1, the V gene TRBV5-4, with TRBD2 matching over 10 bases. CDR1 and CDR2 from the germline V gene are SGHNT and YYREEE (reference sequence). The CDR3 has 16 amino acids. J gave up 3 bases and V 4 bases, and 7 bases lay outside the gene matches. The CDR3 nucleotides are TGTGCCAGCAGCCCCGCTAGGACTAGCGGCTACAATGAGCAGTTCTTC. Translating it yields CASSPARTSGYNEQFF. Complete variable domain (other parts from reference TRBV5-4 and TRBJ2-1): ETGVTQSPTHLIKTRGQQVTLRCSSQSGHNTVSWYQQALGQGPQFIFQYYREEENGRGNFPPRFSGLQFPNYSSELNVNALELDDSALYLCASSPARTSGYNEQFFGPGTRLTVL.

The chain has TRBV19 and TRBJ1-1; 10 nucleotides align to TRBD1. J was trimmed by 6 bases and V by 4 bases; bases with no gene match: 8. Germline V gene lookup returns CDR1 LNHDA and CDR2 SQIVND (reference sequence). The length of the CDR3 is 15 residues. The CDR3 protein is CASSTRPGTGAEAFF. CDR3 in DNA: TGTGCCAGTAGTACCCGGCCCGGGACAGGGGCTGAAGCTTTCTTT.

This sequence joins TRBV28 and TRBJ2-7, with TRBD1 matching over 7 bases. Trimming took 6 bases from V and 4 from J; bases not matched to a gene: 6. The CDR3 spans 13 residues. Germline CDR1 is MDHEN and CDR2 is SYDVKM. In DNA, the CDR3 is TGTGCCAGCAGAACCGGACAGGTGTACGAGCAGTACTTC. It yields the protein CASRTGQVYEQYF.

The chain is built from TRBV2 and TRBJ1-1; 8 bases align to TRBD1. J gave up 2 bases and V 8 bases, and 16 bases lay outside the gene matches. This CDR3 spans 17 amino acids. Germline V gene lookup returns CDR1 SNHLY and CDR2 FYNNEI. The CDR3 reads CASVVAGGVGFNTEAFF. CDR3 DNA: TGTGCCAGCGTTGTGGCAGGGGGCGTTGGTTTTAACACTGAAGCTTTCTTT.

This rearrangement joins TRBV11-2 to TRBJ2-5; the match to TRBD2 covers 9 bases. The J call is in doubt because the DNA end fits TRBJ2-7 better. This CDR3 is 14 amino acids long. Looked up from germline, CDR1 is SGHAT and CDR2 is FQNNGV. In DNA, the CDR3 is TGTGCCAGCAGCACGGGACTAGCCGTCTACGAGCAGTACTTC. Protein: CASSTGLAVYEQYF.

The chain is built from TRBV30 and TRBJ2-7; TRBD1 is a possible D gene (6 bases). Trimming removed 8 bases from V and 3 bases from J, with 17 bases in between. Germline lookup yields CDR1 GTSNPN and CDR2 SVGIG (reference sequence). The CDR3 runs to 13 residues. CDR3 DNA sequence: TGTGCCGGACAAGTGGACAGAAACTACGAGCAGTACTTC. Translated, it gives CAGQVDRNYEQYF.